The 25 T cell receptor beta chains reported below all come from one sample, sequenced in a study of blood T cell repertoires in COVID-19. Data came from immunoSEQ multiplex PCR; TCRdb stores just in-frame clones and leaves some out. Of more than 300,000 clones in the sample, more than 75% were seen once. The material sequenced was PBMCs or T cells enriched from blood (not recorded which). The origin of the receptors is a man between 35 and 55 years old in a cohort exposed to, infected with or recovered from COVID-19 (not recorded which).

The chain combines TRBV7-9 with TRBJ2-7; 10 bases line up with TRBD2. Germline V gene sequence: CDR1 SEHNR, CDR2 FQNEAQ (reference sequence). V lost 2 bases to trimming and J lost 0 bases; unmatched junction nucleotides: 1. This CDR3 region has 15 residues. The chain's CDR3 is CASSLLAGVSYEQYF. The CDR3 bases are TGTGCCAGCAGCTTACTAGCGGGAGTCTCCTACGAGCAGTACTTC.

On this clone: The same CDR3 can be traced to other DNA sequences in this sample. The chain combines TRBV5-1 with TRBJ2-1, with D possibly TRBD1 on 6 matching bases. CDR1 SGHRS and CDR2 YFSETQ come from the germline V gene. Trimming cost V 0 bases and J 4 bases, with 8 bases left between them. The CDR3 loop spans 14 amino acids. The CDR3: CASSLGTEYNEQFF. The DNA of the CDR3 is TGCGCCAGCAGCTTGGGGACAGAATACAATGAGCAGTTCTTC.

The genes are TRBV7-9 and TRBJ2-1, with 8 bases matching TRBD1. Germline-derived CDR1 and CDR2 are SEHNR and FQNEAQ (reference sequence). J gave up 9 bases and V 11 bases, and 12 bases lay outside the gene matches. The CDR3 runs 13 residues. CDR3 protein: CASPGQGAIEQFF. DNA of the CDR3: TGTGCCTCCCCCGGACAGGGAGCGATTGAGCAGTTCTTC.

This chain uses TRBV7-9 with TRBJ2-5, with a possible D match to TRBD2 (5 bases). The CDR3 covers 14 residues. Trimming took off 1 base at V and 2 bases at J, with 8 bases between the two ends. Germline V gene sequence: CDR1 SEHNR, CDR2 FQNEAQ (reference sequence). The CDR3 here is CASSLVRGQETQYF. CDR3 DNA sequence: TGTGCCAGCAGCTTAGTCCGGGGTCAAGAGACCCAGTACTTC.

This sequence joins TRBV7-9 and TRBJ1-1, with a tentative D call TRBD1 (5 bases). The CDR3 contains 14 residues. Trimming cost V 5 bases and J 7 bases, with 17 bases left between them. Germline CDR1 is SEHNR and CDR2 is FQNEAQ (reference sequence). The CDR3, as DNA: TGTGCCAGCAGCCTAGGACGGGGGTTGATTGAAGCTTTCTTT. Amino acids: CASSLGRGLIEAFF. Full variable domain (remainder filled in from reference TRBV7-9 and TRBJ1-1): DTGVSQNPRHKITKRGQNVTFRCDPISEHNRLYWYRQTLGQGPEFLTYFQNEAQLEKSRLLSDRFSAERPKGSFSTLEIQRTEQGDSAMYLCASSLGRGLIEAFFGQGTRLTVV.

This clone came up a few times. The chain carries TRBV30 and TRBJ2-2, with TRBD1 matching 7 bases. In germline, CDR1 is GTSNPN, CDR2 SVGIG (reference sequence). V dropped 4 bases and J dropped 2; count of bases not matched to a gene: 7. The CDR3 has 15 amino acids. CDR3 DNA: TGTGCCTGGAATGCGGACAGGCTCAACACCGGGGAGCTGTTTTTT. Translating gives CAWNADRLNTGELFF.

The rearrangement joins TRBV6-5 to TRBJ2-7; a weak D match, TRBD2 (5 bases). The CDR3 sequence is 13 residues long. Germline loops: CDR1 MNHEY, CDR2 SVGAGI. V lost 5 bases and J 6 bases, leaving 14 bases between the germline ends. The CDR3 sequence: CASSPRRRPEQYF. CDR3 sequence (DNA): TGTGCCAGCAGTCCTCGAAGGAGGCCCGAGCAGTACTTC.

This CDR3 reads CAISRQGTYEQYF. CDR3 DNA sequence: TGTGCCATCAGCCGACAGGGAACCTACGAGCAGTACTTC. The chain couples TRBV10-3 to TRBJ2-7; 7 bases agree with TRBD1. The V gene's germline CDR1 is ENHRY and CDR2 SYGVKD. CDR3 length equals 13 residues. V trimming: 6 bases; J trimming: 2 bases; junction bases outside the gene matches: 4.

The rearrangement joins TRBV24-1 to TRBJ1-1; no clear D gene. V lost 3 bases to trimming and J lost 11 bases, with 9 bases between them. Per the germline V gene, CDR1 is KGHDR and CDR2 is SFDVKD. The CDR3 consists of 11 residues. The CDR3 spells CATSDGGSAFF. The CDR3 DNA is TGTGCCACCAGTGATGGAGGGAGTGCTTTCTTT.

The chain carries TRBV19 and TRBJ1-2; perhaps TRBD1 as D (6 bases). The CDR3 loop spans 11 amino acids. V lost 6 bases to trimming and J lost 6 bases, with 8 bases between them. CDR1 and CDR2 (germline): LNHDA, SQIVND (reference sequence). CDR3: CASRTGDGYTF. The CDR3 nucleotides read TGTGCCAGTAGGACAGGAGATGGCTACACCTTC.

This clone was seen only once. This rearrangement joins TRBV15 to TRBJ1-3; the D is unclear. This CDR3 has 15 residues. Trimming cost V 0 bases and J 4 bases, with 10 bases left between them. From germline, CDR1 is LNHNV and CDR2 YYDKDF (reference sequence). CDR3 sequence reads: CATSRDVLGGNTIYF. The CDR3 coding sequence is TGTGCCACCAGCAGAGACGTGTTGGGCGGAAACACCATATATTTT.

The chain employs TRBV2 and TRBJ1-1; D is uncertain. This CDR3 comprises 14 residues. V lost 6 bases, J lost 1 base, and 12 bases lay in between. Germline V gene lookup returns CDR1 SNHLY and CDR2 FYNNEI. The CDR3 spells CASRSLAKNTEAFF. The CDR3, as DNA: TGTGCCAGCAGGAGCTTAGCTAAGAACACTGAAGCTTTCTTT. The variable domain in full, completed from reference TRBV2 and TRBJ1-1, reads EPEVTQTPSHQVTQMGQEVILRCVPISNHLYFYWYRQILGQKVEFLVSFYNNEISEKSEIFDDQFSVERPDGSNFTLKIRSTKLEDSAMYFCASRSLAKNTEAFFGQGTRLTVV.

The V and J genes are TRBV6-5 and TRBJ2-4; TRBD1 agrees at 7 bases. J gave up 13 bases and V 6 bases, and 12 bases lay outside the gene matches. Germline CDR1 reads MNHEY; CDR2 reads SVGAGI. The CDR3 is 13 residues long. The CDR3 spells CASSRDSPMFQYF. CDR3 DNA: TGTGCCAGCAGCCGGGACAGCCCGATGTTCCAGTACTTC.

This clone was observed a single time. This chain links TRBV14 with TRBJ1-5, with a possible D match to TRBD1 (5 bases). The CDR3 totals 18 residues. V lost 4 bases to trimming and J lost 0 bases, with 19 bases between them. Germline lookup yields CDR1 SGHDN and CDR2 FVKESK. In DNA, the CDR3 is TGTGCCAGCAGCCGCGGCAGGGTGAAGGGGTATAGCAATCAGCCCCAGCATTTT. Translation gives CASSRGRVKGYSNQPQHF.

The count of this clone is one. The J gene is TRBJ2-4, the V gene TRBV7-6; TRBD1 matches at 9 bases. The ends lost 0 bases at V and 7 bases at J; junction bases unmatched: 4. Germline loops: CDR1 SGHVS, CDR2 FNYEAQ. The CDR3 loop spans 15 amino acids. The CDR3 loop is CASSLAQGQGNIQYF. The CDR3 region has the DNA TGTGCCAGCAGCTTAGCCCAGGGACAGGGCAACATTCAGTACTTC.

The chain joins TRBV5-1 to TRBJ2-7; 9 bases agree with TRBD2. Germline V CDR1 and CDR2: SGHRS, YFSETQ. CDR3 length: 15 amino acids. The ends lost 5 bases at V and 3 bases at J; junction bases unmatched: 9. In DNA, the CDR3 is TGCGCCAGCAGGGCAGTAGCGGGAGTTGGCTACGAGCAGTACTTC. Protein product: CASRAVAGVGYEQYF.

The CDR3 DNA is TGTGCCAGCAGTGGCTCCAGGGGGAACTATGGCTACACCTTC. Amino acid sequence: CASSGSRGNYGYTF. The V and J genes are TRBV2 and TRBJ1-2; the match to TRBD1 covers 7 bases. V was clipped by 4 bases and J by 2 bases; unmatched bases: 4. The CDR3 runs 14 residues. Germline assignment: CDR1 SNHLY and CDR2 FYNNEI.

The genes are TRBV5-4 and TRBJ2-1; 12 bases match TRBD2. Losses at the gene ends were 4 bases for V and 7 bases for J; bases not matched to a gene: 9. Germline CDR1 is SGHNT and CDR2 is YYREEE (reference sequence). This CDR3 comprises 16 residues. The chain's CDR3 is CASSPTSGSWSNEQFF. CDR3 sequence (DNA): TGTGCCAGCAGCCCGACTAGCGGGAGTTGGTCGAATGAGCAGTTCTTC.

The chain couples TRBV2 to TRBJ1-4; no reliable D call. The CDR3 consists of 15 residues. V was clipped by 3 bases and J by 5 bases, with 13 bases between them. Germline loops: CDR1 SNHLY, CDR2 FYNNEI. CDR3 amino acids: CASSDSKASNEKLFF. CDR3 nucleotides: TGTGCCAGCAGTGACTCCAAAGCTTCGAATGAAAAACTGTTTTTT.

The V gene is TRBV7-9, the J gene TRBJ2-3; 15 bases fit TRBD2. V lost 4 bases to trimming and J lost 5 bases; unmatched junction nucleotides: 7. The CDR3 has 17 residues. CDR1 SEHNR and CDR2 FQNEAQ come from the germline V gene (reference sequence). CDR3 amino acids: CASSSGLAGGPGDTQYF. DNA for the CDR3: TGTGCCAGCAGCTCCGGACTAGCGGGAGGGCCTGGAGATACGCAGTATTTT.

This clone was recorded only once. This chain connects TRBV19 to TRBJ1-2; D remains unclear. There are 15 residues in the CDR3. Germline CDR1 and CDR2: LNHDA and SQIVND (reference sequence). Trimming pared 4 bases from V and 5 bases from J, leaving 17 bases between. The CDR3 DNA reads as TGTGCCAGTAGTAGATTCGGGAGCCAGGAGTATGGCTACACCTTC. Its translation: CASSRFGSQEYGYTF. Complete variable domain (other parts from reference TRBV19 and TRBJ1-2): DGGITQSPKYLFRKEGQNVTLSCEQNLNHDAMYWYRQDPGQGLRLIYYSQIVNDFQKGDIAEGYSVSREKKESFPLTVTSAQKNPTAFYLCASSRFGSQEYGYTFGSGTRLTVV.

The chain couples TRBV5-5 to TRBJ1-1; D gene unclear. CDR1 and CDR2 (germline): SGHKS, YYEKEE (reference sequence). The length of the CDR3 is 14 residues. Trimming removed 5 bases from V and 3 bases from J, with 14 bases in between. The CDR3 reads CASRGGRGYTEAFF. The CDR3 bases are TGTGCCAGCAGAGGTGGGCGGGGATACACTGAAGCTTTCTTT.

As concerns this clone: The junction and the germline gene differ at one end; a read error may be behind it. The rearrangement uses TRBV27 and TRBJ1-2; D is undetermined. The V gene's germline CDR1 is MNHEY and CDR2 SMNVEV (reference sequence). The CDR3 has 12 residues. This CDR3 reads CASSSRPGLESF. The DNA of the CDR3 is TGTGCCAGCAGTTCACGCCCCGGGTTGGAGTCCTTC.

The sample holds one count of this clone. The chain uses TRBV5-4 and TRBJ2-2; TRBD2 aligns across 9 bases. Germline V lookup: CDR1 SGHNT, CDR2 YYREEE (reference sequence). The CDR3 sequence is 17 residues long. The J segment lost 5 bases and the V segment lost 2 bases, leaving 10 bases of the junction unmatched. The CDR3: CASSFPLAGERTGELFF. DNA of the CDR3: TGTGCCAGCAGCTTCCCATTAGCGGGAGAAAGGACCGGGGAGCTGTTTTTT.

The chain joins TRBV19 to TRBJ1-2, with D possibly being TRBD1 (5 bases). V was pared by 6 bases and J by 5 bases, with 19 bases between. Germline CDR1 reads LNHDA; CDR2 reads SQIVND (reference sequence). This CDR3 comprises 15 residues. The chain's CDR3 is CASRTGRGDGYGYTF. The CDR3 DNA reads TGTGCCAGTAGGACCGGACGGGGGGATGGGTATGGCTACACCTTC.